These 3 T cell receptor beta chains share one sample of origin, sequenced in a study of identical twins. TCRdb independently ran MiXCR on the 5' RACE reads; one entry per CDR3 protein. The data contain approximately 700,000 distinct CDR3 sequences, 15% to 20% of them singletons. The same data also contributed to another study, on T cells expressing NK-cell markers.

Material: PBMCs. The receptors were gathered from a woman aged 18-29 years in good health.

This clonotype was counted a few times. This chain links TRBV5-1 with TRBJ2-5, with 13 positions matching TRBD2. The CDR3 has 14 amino acids. Trimming at V came to 4 bases and at J to 4 bases, leaving 1 base not matched to a gene. Germline V CDR1 and CDR2: SGHRS, YFSETQ. DNA for the CDR3: TGCGCCAGCAGCCGACTAGCGGGAGGAGAGACCCAGTACTTC. It codes for CASSRLAGGETQYF.

In its sample, this clonotype was seen a few times. This sequence joins TRBV20-1 and TRBJ2-3; tentative D call: TRBD2 (6 bases). Germline V CDR1 and CDR2: DFQATT, SNEGSKA (reference sequence). The V gene lost 4 bases and the J gene lost 4 bases, with 24 bases spanning the gap. This CDR3 region has 17 residues. The CDR3 is CSATSLERLAISDTQYF. The DNA for the CDR3 is TGCAGTGCTACAAGTCTGGAGCGGCTAGCGATTTCAGATACGCAGTATTTT.

The rearrangement joins TRBV7-3 to TRBJ2-1; TRBD2 matches 11 bases. V lost 5 bases, J lost 4 bases, and 13 bases stayed unmatched. Germline CDR1 and CDR2: SGHTA and FQGTGA. This CDR3 has 18 residues. The CDR3 loop reads CASSAPPTGLAEYNEQFF. CDR3 bases: TGTGCCAGCAGCGCGCCCCCAACGGGACTAGCGGAATACAATGAGCAGTTCTTC.